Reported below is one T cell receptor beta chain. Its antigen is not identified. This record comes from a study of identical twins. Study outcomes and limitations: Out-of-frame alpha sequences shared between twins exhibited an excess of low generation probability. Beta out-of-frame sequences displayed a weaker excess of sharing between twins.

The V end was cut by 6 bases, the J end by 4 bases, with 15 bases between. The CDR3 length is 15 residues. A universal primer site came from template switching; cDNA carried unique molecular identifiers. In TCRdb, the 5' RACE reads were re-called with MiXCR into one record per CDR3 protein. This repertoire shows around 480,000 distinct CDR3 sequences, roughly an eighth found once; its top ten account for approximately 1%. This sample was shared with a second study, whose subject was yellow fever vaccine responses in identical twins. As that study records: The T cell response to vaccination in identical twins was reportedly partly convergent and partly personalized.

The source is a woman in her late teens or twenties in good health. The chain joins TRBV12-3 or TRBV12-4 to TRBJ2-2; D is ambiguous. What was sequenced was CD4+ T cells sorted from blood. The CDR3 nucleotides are TGTGCCAGCAGAACAGATGGACGGTTCACCGGGGAGCTGTTTTTT. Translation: CASRTDGRFTGELFF.